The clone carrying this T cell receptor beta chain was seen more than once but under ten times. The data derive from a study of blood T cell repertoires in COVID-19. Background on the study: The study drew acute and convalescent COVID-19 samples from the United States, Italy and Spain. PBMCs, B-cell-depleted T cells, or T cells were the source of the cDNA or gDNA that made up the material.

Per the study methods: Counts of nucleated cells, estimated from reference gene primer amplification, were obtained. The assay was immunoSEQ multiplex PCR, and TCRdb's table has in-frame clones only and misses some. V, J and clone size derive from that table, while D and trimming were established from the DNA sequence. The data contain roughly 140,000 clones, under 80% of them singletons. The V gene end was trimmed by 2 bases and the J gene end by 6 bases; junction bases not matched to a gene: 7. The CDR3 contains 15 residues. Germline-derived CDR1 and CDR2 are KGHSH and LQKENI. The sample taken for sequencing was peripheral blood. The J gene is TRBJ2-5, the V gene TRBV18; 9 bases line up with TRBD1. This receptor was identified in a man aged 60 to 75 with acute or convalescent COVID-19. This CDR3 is CASSPRTGVMKTQYF. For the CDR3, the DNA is TGTGCCAGCTCACCAAGGACAGGGGTGATGAAGACCCAGTACTTC.